This TCR beta chain was identified during a study of long-term antiretroviral therapy in people with HIV. The V gene lost 5 bases and the J gene lost 4 bases, with 11 bases spanning the gap. This CDR3 spans 13 amino acids. Germline loops: CDR1 ENHRY, CDR2 SYGVKD. From each donor, at least one pre-ART PBMC sample and at least two post-ART PBMC samples were obtained. The immunoSEQ assay was v3.0, run at survey level. Some clones are missing from TCRdb's copy, which holds only in-frame ones; the method was immunoSEQ multiplex PCR. The data show around 20,000 clones, with just over 75% seen just once and 6.5% to 7.5% held by the top ten. Findings of the study overall: Transplant donor controls retained higher diversity, though diversity increased after ART.

Note on this clone: The antigen is undetermined.

The chain uses TRBV10-3 and TRBJ1-2, with D uncertain. The receptor's source is a man between 50 and 59 years old with HIV. Sample: unsorted PBMCs, taken 2.2 years after starting antiretroviral therapy. CDR3 DNA sequence: TGTGCCATCAGTACCGGGATCGTCTATGGCTACACCTTC. Encoded protein: CAISTGIVYGYTF.